These T cell receptor beta chains were read from a single sample in a study of T cell responses to AZD1222 COVID-19 vaccine. The data were produced by immunoSEQ multiplex PCR, yet TCRdb's version contains in-frame clones alone and is incomplete. Among 140,000 to 150,000 clones, more than 85% were seen once, and the ten largest hold about 2.1%. The sample consisted of peripheral blood, taken on day 0 of AZD1222 vaccination. The receptors come from an adult in good health. The CDR3 runs from the conserved cysteine through the conserved F or W.

J | V | CDR3
TRBJ1-6 | TRBV9 | CASSVGWNSPLHF
TRBJ1-1 | TRBV27 | CASSFTGAPGTEAFF
TRBJ1-1 | TRBV19 | CASRLTGQGVTEAFF
TRBJ2-1 | TRBV11-2 | CASTSGVGEQFF
TRBJ2-7 | TRBV10-3 | CAISEGTSGREQYF
TRBJ1-3 | TRBV14 | CASSQDRPFSGNTIYF
TRBJ1-2 | TRBV6-5 | CASSYPGGRNYGYTF
TRBJ1-1 | TRBV7-6 | CASSFRESGEAFF
TRBJ1-3 | TRBV10-1 | CASSDWTGTSGNTIYF
TRBJ1-2 | TRBV7-2 | CASSPVSGRNTF
TRBJ2-5 | TRBV7-3 | CASSPTSGGTQYF
TRBJ2-6 | TRBV3-1/TRBV3-2 | CASGSGANVLTF
TRBJ1-5 | TRBV2 | CASSDQDYQPQHF
TRBJ1-1 | TRBV5-1 | CASSLAGDGNTEAFF
TRBJ2-7 | TRBV7-8 | CASSFKSGPTLSYEQYF